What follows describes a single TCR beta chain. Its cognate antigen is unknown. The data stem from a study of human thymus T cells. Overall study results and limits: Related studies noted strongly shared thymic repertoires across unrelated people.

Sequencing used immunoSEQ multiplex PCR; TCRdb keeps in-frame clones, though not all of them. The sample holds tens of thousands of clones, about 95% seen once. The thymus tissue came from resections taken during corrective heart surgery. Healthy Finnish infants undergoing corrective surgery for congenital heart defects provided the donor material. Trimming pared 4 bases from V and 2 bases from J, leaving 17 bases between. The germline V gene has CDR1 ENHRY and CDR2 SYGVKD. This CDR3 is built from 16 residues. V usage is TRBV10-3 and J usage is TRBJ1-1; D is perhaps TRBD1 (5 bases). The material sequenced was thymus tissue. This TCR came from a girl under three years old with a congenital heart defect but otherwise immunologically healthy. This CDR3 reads CAISAWVGGDNTEAFF. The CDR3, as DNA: TGTGCCATCAGTGCATGGGTGGGGGGGGATAACACTGAAGCTTTCTTT.